Listed below are T cell receptor beta chains from one sample, sequenced in a study of T-cell memory formation after mild COVID-19. TCRdb called the 5' RACE reads again in MiXCR, with one record for every CDR3 protein. The table includes about 290,000 distinct CDR3 sequences, more than 15% detected once. Sequencing used PBMCs or a T cell subset sorted from them (not recorded which). All receptors derive from a man aged 18 to 35 who had mild COVID-19 (a few samples of this study predate the infection). Cell type and time point are not known. The CDR3 runs from the conserved cysteine through the conserved F or W. D genes are given only for firm matches. Part of the rows lack a size; the others show once, few, many or a class for expanded clones.

V	J	size	D	CDR3	DNA
TRBV20-1	TRBJ2-5	few	-	CSARVSQETQYF	TGCAGTGCTAGAGTTTCACAAGAGACCCAGTACTTC
TRBV5-1	TRBJ2-3	-	TRBD2	CASSSLAGRTDTQYF	TGCGCCAGCAGCTCCCTAGCGGGGAGAACAGATACGCAGTATTTT
TRBV29-1	TRBJ1-1	-	-	CSVEKDSNTEAFF	TGCAGCGTTGAGAAGGATTCGAACACTGAAGCTTTCTTT
TRBV9	TRBJ2-3	few	TRBD1	CASSVGSGQGTDTQYF	TGTGCCAGCAGCGTAGGTTCGGGACAGGGGACAGATACGCAGTATTTT
TRBV7-9	TRBJ1-2	few	-	CASSLWDFSYGWHGYTF	TGTGCCAGCAGCTTATGGGACTTCTCCTATGGCTGGCATGGCTACACCTTC
TRBV6-5	TRBJ1-1	few	TRBD1	CASSYGTGTTEAFF	TGTGCCAGCAGTTACGGGACAGGGACCACTGAAGCTTTCTTT
TRBV7-2	TRBJ2-5	many	-	CASSLAYRIYQETQYF	TGTGCCAGCAGCTTAGCCTACAGAATCTACCAAGAGACCCAGTACTTC
TRBV7-8	TRBJ2-5	-	TRBD2	CASSLQRGGRETQYF	TGTGCCAGCAGCTTACAGCGGGGGGGCCGAGAGACCCAGTACTTC
TRBV24-1	TRBJ1-2	few	-	CATSDGTRDGRRGYTF	TGTGCCACCAGTGATGGAACCCGGGACGGCCGTAGGGGCTACACCTTC
TRBV4-3	TRBJ2-3	many	-	CASSQGPYTDTQYF	TGCGCCAGCAGCCAGGGGCCTTACACAGATACGCAGTATTTT
TRBV7-6	TRBJ2-2	-	-	CASSLEAHPNTGELFF	TGTGCCAGCAGCTTAGAGGCGCATCCGAACACCGGGGAGCTGTTTTTT
TRBV12-3/TRBV12-4	TRBJ1-1	-	TRBD1	CASSLTGEITEAFF	TGTGCCAGCAGTTTGACAGGGGAAATAACTGAAGCTTTCTTT
TRBV7-8	TRBJ1-1	few	-	CASTPSVVQAFF	TGTGCAAGCACCCCGTCGGTGGTACAAGCTTTCTTT
TRBV15	TRBJ1-6	-	TRBD1	CASGTGLISPLHF	TGTGCCAGCGGGACAGGGCTTATTTCACCCCTCCACTTT
TRBV7-2	TRBJ1-2	few	TRBD1	CASSPQGGTNYGYTF	TGTGCCAGCAGCCCCCAGGGGGGGACTAACTATGGCTACACCTTC
TRBV25-1	TRBJ2-7	-	TRBD2	CAAGGANSYEQYF	TGTGCCGCCGGGGGGGCCAACTCCTACGAGCAGTACTTC
TRBV7-3	TRBJ2-2	few	TRBD2	CASRPGGNTGELFF	TGTGCCAGCAGACCGGGGGGGAACACCGGGGAGCTGTTTTTT
TRBV24-1	TRBJ2-2	few	TRBD1	CATSETGGTGELFF	TGTGCCACCAGCGAAACAGGGGGCACCGGGGAGCTGTTTTTT
TRBV7-9	TRBJ1-3	-	-	CASSLEEHFIINTIYF	TGTGCCAGCAGCCTAGAGGAGCACTTTATTATAAACACCATATATTTT
TRBV20-1	TRBJ1-4	many	-	CSASWGSNDEKLFF	TGCAGTGCTTCATGGGGGTCTAATGATGAAAAACTGTTTTTT
TRBV5-6	TRBJ1-3	-	-	CASSLGTRTSIYF	TGTGCCAGCAGCTTGGGGACGAGAACGTCCATATATTTT
TRBV5-1	TRBJ2-1	few	-	CASLDEPTDNEQFF	TGCGCCAGCTTGGACGAGCCTACCGACAATGAGCAGTTCTTC
TRBV7-2	TRBJ1-2	-	TRBD1	CASSLGRGQGDYTF	TGTGCCAGCAGCTTAGGAAGGGGACAGGGGGACTACACCTTC
TRBV12-5	TRBJ2-2	few	-	CASGFSSGELFF	TGTGCTAGTGGTTTCTCGTCCGGGGAGCTGTTTTTT
TRBV29-1	TRBJ1-5	few	-	CSVQGGGNQPQHF	TGCAGCGTACAGGGAGGTGGCAATCAGCCCCAGCATTTT
TRBV11-2	TRBJ2-2	-	-	CASSPEHGDNTGELFF	TGTGCCAGCAGCCCCGAACACGGAGATAACACCGGGGAGCTGTTTTTT
TRBV20-1	TRBJ1-4	few	TRBD1	CSASDSGQGGEKLFF	TGCAGTGCTAGCGACTCAGGACAGGGGGGTGAAAAACTGTTTTTT
TRBV25-1	TRBJ1-4	few	-	CASSDLGGEGKLFF	TGTGCCAGCAGTGATCTCGGGGGAGAGGGAAAACTGTTTTTT
TRBV12-3/TRBV12-4	TRBJ1-4	-	-	CASRPGRNEKLFF	TGTGCCAGCAGACCGGGAAGAAATGAAAAACTGTTTTTT
TRBV7-6	TRBJ1-1	few	TRBD1	CASSGGTEGNTEAFF	TGTGCCAGCAGCGGGGGGACAGAAGGAAACACTGAAGCTTTCTTT
TRBV20-1	TRBJ1-1	few	-	CSARSPSTQNTEAFF	TGCAGTGCTAGATCGCCCTCAACACAGAACACTGAAGCTTTCTTT
TRBV7-9	TRBJ1-6	few	-	CASSTGAEDNSPLHF	TGTGCCAGCAGTACCGGGGCAGAGGATAATTCACCCCTCCACTTT
TRBV4-2	TRBJ2-3	few	-	CASSPYTSGGADTQYF	TGTGCCAGCAGCCCTTACACCTCCGGGGGCGCAGATACGCAGTATTTT
TRBV6-6	TRBJ2-3	-	-	CASSVRGGTQYF	TGTGCCAGCAGCGTCAGGGGGGGTACGCAGTATTTT
TRBV20-1	TRBJ2-3	many	TRBD1	CSAHGQGADTQYF	TGCAGTGCTCACGGACAGGGCGCAGATACGCAGTATTTT
TRBV12-3/TRBV12-4	TRBJ2-7	-	TRBD2	CASSRLAGSSEQYF	TGTGCCAGCAGTAGACTAGCGGGGTCTAGCGAGCAGTACTTC
TRBV4-3	TRBJ2-1	many	-	CASSQDTYRSSYNEQFF	TGCGCCAGCAGCCAAGATACGTACAGGAGCTCCTACAATGAGCAGTTCTTC
TRBV7-9	TRBJ1-1	few	-	CASSLGIGTPAEAFF	TGTGCCAGCAGCCTAGGAATTGGAACCCCGGCTGAAGCTTTCTTT
TRBV15	TRBJ1-5	-	-	CATSRDMGGAGNQPQHF	TGTGCCACCAGCAGAGATATGGGGGGCGCGGGGAATCAGCCCCAGCATTTT
TRBV5-1	TRBJ1-2	-	-	CASSQDSDYGYTF	TGCGCCAGCAGCCAGGACTCTGACTATGGCTACACCTTC
TRBV7-2	TRBJ1-1	-	-	CASRTGSHTEAFF	TGTGCCAGCAGGACCGGCAGCCACACTGAAGCTTTCTTT
TRBV12-3/TRBV12-4	TRBJ1-5	once	-	CASSLWVSGSNQPQHF	TGTGCCAGCAGTTTATGGGTCTCTGGGAGCAATCAGCCCCAGCATTTT
TRBV20-1	TRBJ2-1	-	-	CSAWGRGREQFF	TGCAGTGCTTGGGGTAGAGGGAGAGAGCAGTTCTTC
TRBV27	TRBJ1-1	few	TRBD1	CATLQVGGRTEAFF	TGTGCCACCCTCCAGGTAGGGGGCAGGACTGAAGCTTTCTTT
TRBV7-2	TRBJ1-5	-	-	CASSMTEFNQPQHF	TGTGCCAGCAGCATGACAGAGTTCAATCAGCCCCAGCATTTT
TRBV5-1	TRBJ1-1	few	TRBD1	CASSRTGGSNTEAFF	TGCGCCAGCAGCAGGACAGGGGGTTCGAACACTGAAGCTTTCTTT
TRBV7-9	TRBJ1-3	-	-	CASSLTRFGGNTIYF	TGTGCCAGCAGCTTAACACGGTTTGGAGGAAACACCATATATTTT
TRBV4-1	TRBJ2-1	few	-	CASNLGKGNSNEQFF	TGCGCCAGCAACCTTGGGAAGGGGAATTCGAATGAGCAGTTCTTC